The subject of this entry is one T cell receptor beta chain. Per germline, CDR1 SGHTA and CDR2 FQGNSA. Unmatched junction bases numbered 5, after V lost 4 bases and J lost 2 bases. There are 14 residues in the CDR3. This record comes from a study of shared clonotypes between healthy human individuals. Study background: Participating donors consisted of a couple of women and a few men aged 18 to 49.

Every subset's genomic DNA went evenly onto several immunoSEQ plates. Sequencing of unsorted PBMC DNA was carried out using ten immunoSEQ deep assay plates. The assay was immunoSEQ multiplex PCR, and TCRdb's table has in-frame clones only and misses some. Among over 400,000 clones listed, more than 75% were seen once. Sample: PBMCs. The chain has TRBV7-2 and TRBJ2-7; TRBD1 matches 7 bases. This receptor was taken from a woman aged 35 to 49 in good health. Some clones in this sample may be carry-over from other donors' samples. CDR3 sequence reads: CASSSSGTAYEQYF. The CDR3 DNA is TGTGCCAGCAGCTCGTCCGGGACAGCCTACGAGCAGTACTTC.